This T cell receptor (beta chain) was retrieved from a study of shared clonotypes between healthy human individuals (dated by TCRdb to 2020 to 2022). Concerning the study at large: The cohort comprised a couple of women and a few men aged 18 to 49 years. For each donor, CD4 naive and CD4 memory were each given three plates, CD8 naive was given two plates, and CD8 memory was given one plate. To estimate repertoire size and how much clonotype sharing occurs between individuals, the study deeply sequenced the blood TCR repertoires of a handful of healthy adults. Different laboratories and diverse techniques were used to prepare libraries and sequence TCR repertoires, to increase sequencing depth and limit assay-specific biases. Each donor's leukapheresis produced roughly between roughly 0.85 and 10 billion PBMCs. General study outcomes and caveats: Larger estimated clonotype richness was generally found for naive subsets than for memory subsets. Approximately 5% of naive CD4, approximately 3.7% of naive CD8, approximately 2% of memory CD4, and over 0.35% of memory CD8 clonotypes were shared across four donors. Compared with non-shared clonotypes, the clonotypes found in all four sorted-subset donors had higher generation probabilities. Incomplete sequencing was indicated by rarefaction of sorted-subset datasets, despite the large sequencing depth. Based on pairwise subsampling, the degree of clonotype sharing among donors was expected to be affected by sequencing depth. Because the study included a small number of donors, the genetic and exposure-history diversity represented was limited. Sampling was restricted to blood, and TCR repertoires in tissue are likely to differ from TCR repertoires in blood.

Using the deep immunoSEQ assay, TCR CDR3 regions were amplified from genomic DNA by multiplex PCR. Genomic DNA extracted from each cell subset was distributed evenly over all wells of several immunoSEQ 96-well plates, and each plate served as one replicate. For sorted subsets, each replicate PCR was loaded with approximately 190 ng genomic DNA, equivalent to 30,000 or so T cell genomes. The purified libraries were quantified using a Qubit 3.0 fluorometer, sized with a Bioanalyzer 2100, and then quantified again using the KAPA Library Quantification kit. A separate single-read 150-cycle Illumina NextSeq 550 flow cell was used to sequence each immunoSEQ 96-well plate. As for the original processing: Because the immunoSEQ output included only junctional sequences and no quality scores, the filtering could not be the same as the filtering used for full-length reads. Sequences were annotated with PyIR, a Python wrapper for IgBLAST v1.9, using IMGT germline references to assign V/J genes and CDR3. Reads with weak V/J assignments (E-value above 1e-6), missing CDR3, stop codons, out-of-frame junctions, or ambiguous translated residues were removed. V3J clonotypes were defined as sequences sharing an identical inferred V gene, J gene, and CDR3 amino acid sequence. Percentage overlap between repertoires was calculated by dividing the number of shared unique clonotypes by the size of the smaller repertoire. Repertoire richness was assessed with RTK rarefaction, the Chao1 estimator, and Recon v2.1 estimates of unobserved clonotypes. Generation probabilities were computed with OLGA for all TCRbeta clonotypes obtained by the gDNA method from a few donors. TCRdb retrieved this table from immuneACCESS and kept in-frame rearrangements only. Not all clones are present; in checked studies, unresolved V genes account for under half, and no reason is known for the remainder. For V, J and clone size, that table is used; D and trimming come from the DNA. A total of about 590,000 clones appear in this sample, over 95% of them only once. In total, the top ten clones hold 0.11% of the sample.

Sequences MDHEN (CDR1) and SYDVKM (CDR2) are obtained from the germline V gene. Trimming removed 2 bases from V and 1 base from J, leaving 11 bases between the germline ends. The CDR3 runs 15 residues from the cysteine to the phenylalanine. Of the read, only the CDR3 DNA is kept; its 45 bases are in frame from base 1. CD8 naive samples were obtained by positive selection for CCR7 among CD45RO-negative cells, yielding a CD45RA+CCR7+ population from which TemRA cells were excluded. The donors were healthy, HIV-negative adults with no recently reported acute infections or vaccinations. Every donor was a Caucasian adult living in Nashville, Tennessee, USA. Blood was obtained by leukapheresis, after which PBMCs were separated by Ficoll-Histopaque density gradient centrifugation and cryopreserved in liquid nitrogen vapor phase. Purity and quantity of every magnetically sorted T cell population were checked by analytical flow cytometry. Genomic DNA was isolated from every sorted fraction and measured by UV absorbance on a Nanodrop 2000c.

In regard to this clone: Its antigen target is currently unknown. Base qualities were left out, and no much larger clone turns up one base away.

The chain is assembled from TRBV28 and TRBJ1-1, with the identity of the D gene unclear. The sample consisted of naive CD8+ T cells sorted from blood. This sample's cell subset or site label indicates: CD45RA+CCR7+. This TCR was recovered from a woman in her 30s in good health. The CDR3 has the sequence CASSLLGWPNTEAFF. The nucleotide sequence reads TGTGCCAGCAGTTTACTGGGTTGGCCGAACACTGAAGCTTTCTTT.